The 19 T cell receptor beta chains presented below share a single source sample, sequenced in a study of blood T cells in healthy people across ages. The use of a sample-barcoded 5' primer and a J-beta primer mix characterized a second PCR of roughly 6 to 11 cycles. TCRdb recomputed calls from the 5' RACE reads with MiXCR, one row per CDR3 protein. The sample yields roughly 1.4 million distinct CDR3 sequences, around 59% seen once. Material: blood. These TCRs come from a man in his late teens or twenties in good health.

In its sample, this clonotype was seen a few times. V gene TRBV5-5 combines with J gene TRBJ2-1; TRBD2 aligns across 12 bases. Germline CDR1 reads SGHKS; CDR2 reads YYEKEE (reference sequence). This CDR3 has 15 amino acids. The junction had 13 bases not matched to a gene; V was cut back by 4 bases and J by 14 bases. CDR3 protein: CASSPTTGLAGRKFF. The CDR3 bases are TGTGCCAGCAGCCCAACCACCGGACTAGCGGGGAGGAAGTTCTTC.

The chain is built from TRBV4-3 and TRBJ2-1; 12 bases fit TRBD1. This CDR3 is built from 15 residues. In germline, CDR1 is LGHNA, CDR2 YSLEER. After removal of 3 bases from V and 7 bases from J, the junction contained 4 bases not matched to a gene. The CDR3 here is CASSHRDRGHNEQFF. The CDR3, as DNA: TGCGCCAGCAGCCACCGGGACAGGGGGCATAATGAGCAGTTCTTC.

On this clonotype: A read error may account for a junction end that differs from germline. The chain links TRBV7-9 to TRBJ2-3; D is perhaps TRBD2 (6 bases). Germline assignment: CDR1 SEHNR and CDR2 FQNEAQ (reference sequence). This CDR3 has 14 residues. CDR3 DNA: TGTGTCAGCAGCACAGACGGGGGAGGAGATACGCAGTATTTT. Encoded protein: CVSSTDGGGDTQYF.

CDR3 sequence: CASFVREREQYF. The CDR3 region has the DNA TGTGCCAGCTTTGTCAGGGAGAGAGAGCAGTACTTC. This rearrangement joins TRBV2 to TRBJ2-5, with D possibly being TRBD1 or TRBD2 (5 bases each). The CDR3 is 12 residues long. Germline V gene sequence: CDR1 SNHLY, CDR2 FYNNEI. V was clipped by 8 bases and J by 11 bases, with 18 bases between them.

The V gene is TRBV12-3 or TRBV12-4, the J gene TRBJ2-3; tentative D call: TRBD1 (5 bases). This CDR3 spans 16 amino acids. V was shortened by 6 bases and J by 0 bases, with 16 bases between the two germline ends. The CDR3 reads CASRPTGPPSTDTQYF. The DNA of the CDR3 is TGTGCCAGCAGGCCAACAGGACCCCCTAGCACAGATACGCAGTATTTT.

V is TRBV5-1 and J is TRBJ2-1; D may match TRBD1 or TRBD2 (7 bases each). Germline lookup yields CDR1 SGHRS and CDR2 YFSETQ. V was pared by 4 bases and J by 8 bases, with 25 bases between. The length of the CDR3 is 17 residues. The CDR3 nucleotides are TGCGCCAGCAGCATCGGTGCAGGGGGGGGGCTTGCGGATGAGCAGTTCTTC. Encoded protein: CASSIGAGGGLADEQFF.

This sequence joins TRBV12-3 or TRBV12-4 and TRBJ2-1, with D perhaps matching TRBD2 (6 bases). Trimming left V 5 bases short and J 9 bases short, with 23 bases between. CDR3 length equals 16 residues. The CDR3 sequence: CASSPMTSLESREQFF. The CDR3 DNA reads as TGTGCCAGCAGTCCCATGACTAGTCTGGAATCGCGTGAGCAGTTCTTC.

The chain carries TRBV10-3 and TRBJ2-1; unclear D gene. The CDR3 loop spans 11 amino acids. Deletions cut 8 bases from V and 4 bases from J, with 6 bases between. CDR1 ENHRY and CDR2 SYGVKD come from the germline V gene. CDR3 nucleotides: TGTGCCATCGGCCCGTACAATGAGCAGTTCTTC. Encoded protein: CAIGPYNEQFF.

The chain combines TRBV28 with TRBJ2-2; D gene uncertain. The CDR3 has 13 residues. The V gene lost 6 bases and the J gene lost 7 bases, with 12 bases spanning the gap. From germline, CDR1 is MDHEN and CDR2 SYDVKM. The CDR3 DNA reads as TGTGCCAGCAGACGAAAGCAGAGCGGGGAGCTGTTTTTT. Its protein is CASRRKQSGELFF.

The CDR3 here is CASSVDVPASGSNEQYF. DNA of the CDR3: TGTGCCAGCAGCGTAGACGTTCCGGCTAGCGGGAGTAATGAGCAGTACTTC. The chain recombines TRBV9 with TRBJ2-7; 10 nucleotides agree with TRBD2. V lost 0 bases to trimming and J lost 7 bases; unmatched junction nucleotides: 13. This CDR3 is 17 amino acids long. Germline loops: CDR1 SGDLS, CDR2 YYNGEE.

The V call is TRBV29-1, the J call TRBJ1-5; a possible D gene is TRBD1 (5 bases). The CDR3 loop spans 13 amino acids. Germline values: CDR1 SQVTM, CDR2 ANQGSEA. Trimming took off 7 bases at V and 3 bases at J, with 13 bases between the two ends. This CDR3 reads CSAFPTDNQPQHF. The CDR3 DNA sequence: TGCAGCGCATTCCCGACAGACAATCAGCCCCAGCATTTT.

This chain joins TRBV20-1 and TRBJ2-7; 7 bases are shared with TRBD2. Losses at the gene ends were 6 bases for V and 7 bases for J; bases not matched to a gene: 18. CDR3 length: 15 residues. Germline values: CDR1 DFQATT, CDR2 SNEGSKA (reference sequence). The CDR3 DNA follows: TGCAGTGCCCGAACCGAGCGGGAAGGATACAATGAGCAGTACTTC. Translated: CSARTEREGYNEQYF.

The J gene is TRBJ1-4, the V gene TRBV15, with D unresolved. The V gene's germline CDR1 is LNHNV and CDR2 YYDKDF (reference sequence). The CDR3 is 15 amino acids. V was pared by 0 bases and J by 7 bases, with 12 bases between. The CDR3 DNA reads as TGTGCCACCAGCAGAGAAGTACATACCCCTGAAAAACTGTTTTTT. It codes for CATSREVHTPEKLFF.

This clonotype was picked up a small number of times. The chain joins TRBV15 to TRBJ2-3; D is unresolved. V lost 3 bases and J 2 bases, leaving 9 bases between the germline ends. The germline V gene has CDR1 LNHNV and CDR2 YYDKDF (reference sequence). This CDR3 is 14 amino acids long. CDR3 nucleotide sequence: TGTGCCACCAGCAGGAGATCTTTCACAGATACGCAGTATTTT. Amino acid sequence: CATSRRSFTDTQYF.

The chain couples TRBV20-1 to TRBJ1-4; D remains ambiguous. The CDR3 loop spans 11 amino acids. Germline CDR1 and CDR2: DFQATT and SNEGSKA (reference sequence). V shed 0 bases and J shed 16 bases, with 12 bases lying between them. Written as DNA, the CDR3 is TGCAGTGCTAGAGATGGCGGGGTTAAGTTTTTT. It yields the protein CSARDGGVKFF.

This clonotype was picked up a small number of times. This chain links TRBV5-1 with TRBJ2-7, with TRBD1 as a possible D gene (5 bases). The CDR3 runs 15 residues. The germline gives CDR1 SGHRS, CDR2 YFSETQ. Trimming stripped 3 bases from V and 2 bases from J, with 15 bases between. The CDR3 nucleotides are TGCGCCAGCAGCTCTTCCCCTCGGACAACCTACGAGCAGTACTTC. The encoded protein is CASSSSPRTTYEQYF.

The CDR3 DNA follows: TGTGCCAGCAAAGATCAGGGGTACAATTCACCCCTCCACTTT. It specifies CASKDQGYNSPLHF. V and J are TRBV28 and TRBJ1-6; a possible D gene is TRBD1 (6 bases). Trimming removed 7 bases at V and 7 bases at J, with 14 bases between. This CDR3 comprises 14 residues. CDR1 MDHEN and CDR2 SYDVKM come from the germline V gene.

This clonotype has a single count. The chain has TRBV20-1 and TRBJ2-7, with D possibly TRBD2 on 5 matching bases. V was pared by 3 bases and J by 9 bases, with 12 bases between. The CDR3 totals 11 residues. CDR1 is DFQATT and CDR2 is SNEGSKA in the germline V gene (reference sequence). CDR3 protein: CSARVSALQYF. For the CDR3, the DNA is TGCAGTGCTAGGGTTAGCGCTTTGCAGTACTTC.

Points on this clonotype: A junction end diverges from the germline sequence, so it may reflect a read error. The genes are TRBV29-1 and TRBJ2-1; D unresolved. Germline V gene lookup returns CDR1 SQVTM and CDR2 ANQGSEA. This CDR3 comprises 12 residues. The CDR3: CSVESSYNERFF. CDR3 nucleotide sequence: TGCAGCGTTGAAAGCTCCTACAATGAGCGGTTCTTC.